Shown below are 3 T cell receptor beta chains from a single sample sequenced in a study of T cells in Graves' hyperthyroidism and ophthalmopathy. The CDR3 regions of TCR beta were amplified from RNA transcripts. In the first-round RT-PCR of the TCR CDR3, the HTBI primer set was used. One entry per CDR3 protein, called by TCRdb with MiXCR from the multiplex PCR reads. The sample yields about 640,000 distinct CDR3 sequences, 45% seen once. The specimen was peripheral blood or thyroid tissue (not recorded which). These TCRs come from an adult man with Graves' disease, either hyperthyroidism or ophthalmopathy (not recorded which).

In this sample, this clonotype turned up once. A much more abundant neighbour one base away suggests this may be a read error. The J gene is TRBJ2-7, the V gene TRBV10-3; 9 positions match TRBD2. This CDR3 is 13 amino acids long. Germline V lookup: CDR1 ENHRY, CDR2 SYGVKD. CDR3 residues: CASQREASYEQYF. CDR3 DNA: TGTGCGAGCCAGCGGGAGGCCTCCTACGAGCAGTACTTC.

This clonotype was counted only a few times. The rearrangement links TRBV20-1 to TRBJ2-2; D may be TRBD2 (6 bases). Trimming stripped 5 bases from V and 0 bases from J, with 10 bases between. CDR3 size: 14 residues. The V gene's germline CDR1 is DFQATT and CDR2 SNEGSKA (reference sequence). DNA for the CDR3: TGCAGTGCTGCGGGACCAGCGAACACCGGGGAGCTGTTTTTT. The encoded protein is CSAAGPANTGELFF.

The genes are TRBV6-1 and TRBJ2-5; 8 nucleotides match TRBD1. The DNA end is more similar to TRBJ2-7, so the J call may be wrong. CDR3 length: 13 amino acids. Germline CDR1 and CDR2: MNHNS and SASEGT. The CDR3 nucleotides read TGTGCCAGCAATGGGACAGGAGGTCACGAGCAGTACTTC. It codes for CASNGTGGHEQYF.